The T cell receptor (beta chain) described here comes from a study of shared clonotypes between healthy human individuals. Positive CCR7 selection of CD45RO-negative cells yielded the naive CD8 cells, and terminally differentiated effector memory CD45RA+ cells were excluded. This clone was observed a few times. Repertoires were generated with immunoSEQ multiplex PCR, while TCRdb's copy carries only in-frame clones and drops some. The sample lists 1.5 million to 2.5 million clones, about 95% occurring once. The receptor was derived from a man aged 18 to 29 in good health. The sample consisted of naive CD8+ T cells sorted from blood.

The CDR3 spells CASMGGTNYGYTF. The CDR3 bases are TGTGCCAGCATGGGCGGTACTAACTATGGCTACACCTTC. The rearrangement joins TRBV5-6 to TRBJ1-2, with D hard to call. Germline CDR1 reads SGHDT; CDR2 reads YYEEEE. V was clipped by 6 bases and J by 0 bases, with 9 bases between them. The CDR3 has 13 residues.